This paragraph reports one T cell receptor (beta chain). Unmatched junction bases numbered 11, after V lost 1 base and J lost 0 bases. The CDR3 sequence is 20 residues long. Looked up from germline, CDR1 is LGHDT and CDR2 is YNNKEL (reference sequence). Using immunoSEQ multiplex PCR, the repertoire was profiled, and TCRdb retains in-frame clones only, with some absent. The table lists about 160,000 clones, roughly 85% of them singletons. Cohort 3 recovery required two negative PCRs, clearance, or symptom resolution. This sample was taken from a study of blood T cell repertoires in COVID-19. The V call is TRBV3-1 (or the pseudogene TRBV3-2), the J call TRBJ2-1, with 11 bases identical to TRBD2. The clonotype originates from a man aged 60-69 years who had recovered from COVID-19. The sequencing sample was made of PBMCs or T cells enriched from blood (not recorded which). Here the CDR3 reads CASSQALAGGPLSSYNEQFF. As DNA, the CDR3 is TGTGCCAGCAGCCAAGCATTAGCGGGAGGGCCCCTGAGCTCCTACAATGAGCAGTTCTTC.